One sample yielded the 27 T cell receptor beta chains listed below, sequenced in a study of monozygotic twins with inflammatory bowel disease. Reanalyzing the 5' RACE reads, TCRdb keeps one entry per CDR3 protein, without DNA. This repertoire includes roughly 160,000 distinct CDR3 sequences. The sequencing input was blood. The source of these receptors is a human donor with ulcerative colitis or Crohn's disease, or a healthy co-twin of an affected twin (not recorded which).

The chain has TRBV20-1 and TRBJ2-7. The CDR3 has 12 residues. The germline gives CDR1 DFQATT, CDR2 SNEGSKA (reference sequence). CDR3 loop: CSAKAGTYEQYF.

The chain is built from TRBV20-1 and TRBJ2-7; absent DNA, TCRdb's TRBD1 call cannot be checked. CDR1 and CDR2 (germline): DFQATT, SNEGSKA (reference sequence). CDR3 length: 14 residues. The CDR3 spells CSAGRGAYSYEQYF.

The V call is TRBV7-2, the J call TRBJ1-1. Germline CDR1 SGHTA, CDR2 FQGNSA. This CDR3 has 14 amino acids. CDR3 region: CASSLDWGNTEAFF.

The chain links TRBV5-5 to TRBJ2-3; TCRdb gives TRBD1 as the D gene, but with no DNA this cannot be confirmed. CDR1 is SGHKS and CDR2 is YYEKEE in the germline V gene (reference sequence). The CDR3 contains 13 residues. CDR3 sequence reads: CASRWAGADTQYF.

This chain uses TRBV20-1 with TRBJ2-7; TCRdb names TRBD2, which stays unverified in the absence of DNA. This CDR3 has 17 residues. From germline, CDR1 is DFQATT and CDR2 SNEGSKA (reference sequence). CDR3 loop: CSAREGSWRKSSYEQYF.

This chain joins TRBV6-1 and TRBJ2-2; TCRdb indicates TRBD1, and absent DNA this call remains unverified. The CDR3 is 15 amino acids. Germline V lookup: CDR1 MNHNS, CDR2 SASEGT. Here the CDR3 reads CASIRGTVNTGELFF.

The chain links TRBV12-3 or TRBV12-4 to TRBJ1-2; TCRdb outputs TRBD1, but without DNA this stays unchecked. The CDR3 is 15 residues long. CDR3 protein: CASSFGFAGDYGYTF.

The rearrangement uses TRBV20-1 and TRBJ1-4. There are 12 residues in the CDR3. Germline CDR1 reads DFQATT; CDR2 reads SNEGSKA (reference sequence). CDR3 sequence reads: CSAYRPRVELFF.

The genes are TRBV5-1 and TRBJ2-3; the D call from TCRdb, TRBD1, cannot be confirmed without DNA. This CDR3 comprises 15 residues. In germline, CDR1 is SGHRS, CDR2 YFSETQ. The CDR3 sequence is CASRTGGGSTDTQYF.

J is TRBJ2-2 and V is TRBV7-2; TCRdb names TRBD2, which stays unverified in the absence of DNA. This CDR3 contains 17 residues. Germline V gene sequence: CDR1 SGHTA, CDR2 FQGNSA. The CDR3 loop reads CASSPAGLAANTGELFF.

The chain uses TRBV5-5 and TRBJ1-1. The CDR3 totals 15 residues. CDR1 and CDR2 from the germline V gene are SGHKS and YYEKEE (reference sequence). The CDR3 reads CASSLGKSGNTEAFF.

The genes are TRBV7-2 and TRBJ1-5. CDR3 length: 16 amino acids. In germline, CDR1 is SGHTA, CDR2 FQGNSA. CDR3 amino acids: CASSLGIGAGDQPQHF.

This chain links TRBV20-1 with TRBJ2-5; TCRdb calls TRBD2, which cannot be checked without DNA. Germline V gene sequence: CDR1 DFQATT, CDR2 SNEGSKA (reference sequence). The CDR3 loop spans 14 amino acids. CDR3 in amino acids: CSANPLAGEETQYF.

This chain connects TRBV4-3 to TRBJ2-5. CDR1 LGHNA and CDR2 YSLEER come from the germline V gene. The CDR3 extends over 15 amino acids. The CDR3: CASSQDSDGLETQYF.

V usage is TRBV12-3 or TRBV12-4 and J usage is TRBJ2-7; TCRdb's D gene call, TRBD1, goes unchecked for lack of DNA. This CDR3 region has 14 residues. CDR3: CASNQQGFRYEQYF.

This rearrangement joins TRBV7-9 to TRBJ2-1; TCRdb outputs TRBD1, but without DNA this stays unchecked. CDR1 is SEHNR, CDR2 FQNEAQ, per germline (reference sequence). The CDR3 is 17 amino acids. The CDR3 sequence: CASSSKWWTGHGNEQFF.

CDR3 sequence reads: CASSPGLMNTEAFF. The chain employs TRBV7-9 and TRBJ1-1; the TRBD1 assignment by TCRdb is unverifiable without DNA. Germline V gene data show CDR1 as SEHNR and CDR2 as FQNEAQ (reference sequence). The CDR3 has 14 amino acids. The variable domain in full, with the rest retrieved from reference TRBV7-9 and TRBJ1-1, is DTGVSQNPRHKITKRGQNVTFRCDPISEHNRLYWYRQTLGQGPEFLTYFQNEAQLEKSRLLSDRFSAERPKGSFSTLEIQRTEQGDSAMYLCASSPGLMNTEAFFGQGTRLTVV.

V gene TRBV5-1 combines with J gene TRBJ2-5; TCRdb indicates TRBD2, and absent DNA this call remains unverified. The length of the CDR3 is 14 residues. Germline V gene lookup returns CDR1 SGHRS and CDR2 YFSETQ. CDR3 in amino acids: CASSRPSGQETQYF.

The chain carries TRBV20-1 and TRBJ2-6; the D call of TRBD2 rests on TCRdb alone, since no DNA is present to check it. The CDR3 runs to 15 residues. Germline assignment: CDR1 DFQATT and CDR2 SNEGSKA (reference sequence). The chain's CDR3 is CSARDRRAGANVLTF.

The V and J genes are TRBV10-1 and TRBJ2-2; TCRdb reports TRBD1, a call that lacks DNA to check it against. The CDR3 sequence is 14 residues long. Germline V gives CDR1 WNHNN, CDR2 SYGVQD (reference sequence). The CDR3 sequence: CASSPTGHTGELFF.

The V call is TRBV20-1, the J call TRBJ2-7; TCRdb names TRBD1, which stays unverified in the absence of DNA. This CDR3 region has 14 residues. CDR1 and CDR2 from the germline V gene are DFQATT and SNEGSKA (reference sequence). CDR3: CSASPDRAYYEQYF.

This chain joins TRBV14 and TRBJ2-3; the TCRdb D gene call, TRBD1, has no DNA to confirm it. Germline V CDR1 and CDR2: SGHDN, FVKESK. CDR3 length: 17 residues. CDR3 loop: CASSRGTGTAYTDTQYF.

CDR3 sequence reads: CASSFLQEGYEQYF. The chain links TRBV5-1 to TRBJ2-7; TCRdb's D call of TRBD2 is untestable without DNA. This CDR3 comprises 14 residues. Germline V CDR1 and CDR2: SGHRS, YFSETQ.

V is TRBV6-5 and J is TRBJ1-2; the TCRdb D gene call, TRBD1, has no DNA to confirm it. Germline assignment: CDR1 MNHEY and CDR2 SVGAGI. The CDR3 length is 13 residues. The CDR3 reads CASSYHRESGYTF.

This chain connects TRBV12-3 or TRBV12-4 to TRBJ2-3; TCRdb's D call of TRBD2 is untestable without DNA. The CDR3 is 15 residues long. The CDR3 loop reads CASSPSGRGTDTQYF.

This chain links TRBV7-9 with TRBJ2-3. CDR1 is SEHNR, CDR2 FQNEAQ, per germline (reference sequence). This CDR3 is built from 12 residues. The chain's CDR3 is CASRASTDTQYF.

The genes are TRBV5-1 and TRBJ1-2; TCRdb returns TRBD1, unconfirmable since there is no DNA. Germline CDR1 reads SGHRS; CDR2 reads YFSETQ. The CDR3 totals 14 residues. CDR3 amino acids: CASSSWGQNYGYTF.